The rows below give T cell receptor beta chains drawn from one sample of a study of cytomegalovirus exposure and HLA in healthy donors. Repertoires were generated with immunoSEQ multiplex PCR, while TCRdb's copy carries only in-frame clones and drops some. Here the sample spans about 83,000 clones, roughly 75% being singletons. The material sequenced was PBMCs. These receptors all come from a man aged 60 to 75 in good health and CMV-seronegative. Both conserved end residues are part of each CDR3. D genes are given only for firm matches. Expanded clones are given a class, and other clones once, few, many or no size at all.

size,J,V,D,DNA,CDR3
.,TRBJ2-5,TRBV6-1,.,TGTGCCAGCAGAACCATTCGAGTTGAGGGAGAGCAGTACTTC,CASRTIRVEGEQYF
.,TRBJ1-1,TRBV2,.,TGTGCCAGCAGTGAACAGAACACTGAAGCTTTCTTT,CASSEQNTEAFF
few,TRBJ2-7,TRBV7-8,.,TGTGCCAGCAGCTACCACGGTCTAGGATACGAGCAGTACTTC,CASSYHGLGYEQYF
.,TRBJ2-1,TRBV2,.,TGTGCCAGCAGTGAGCGGGGGCGCGGAGATGAGCAGTTCTTC,CASSERGRGDEQFF
.,TRBJ2-5,TRBV9,.,TGTGCCAGCAGCGTAGCTGGGTCCCCGGGGACCCAGTACTTC,CASSVAGSPGTQYF
few,TRBJ1-4,TRBV7-8,.,TGTGCCAGCAGCTTCCTGGGGGGGGGTGAAAAACTGTTTTTT,CASSFLGGGEKLFF
.,TRBJ2-4,TRBV5-6,.,TGTGCCAGTGCGGGTGAGGGAATAGCCAAAAACATTCAGTACTTC,CASAGEGIAKNIQYF
.,TRBJ1-5,TRBV23-1,TRBD1,TGCGCCAGCAGTCAATCGGGTAATGGGTGTCTAGGACAGGGGACGAATCAGCCCCAGCATTTT,CASSQSGNGCLGQGTNQPQHF
.,TRBJ1-2,TRBV18,.,TGTGCCAGCTCACCACCTCGGGGGGCGCGTGGCTACACCTTC,CASSPPRGARGYTF
few,TRBJ1-1,TRBV6-6,.,TGTGCCAGCAAGGGGGGAGGGGGGCGACCTGAAGCTTTCTTT,CASKGGGGRPEAFF
few,TRBJ2-2,TRBV7-9,TRBD2,TGTGCCAGCAGCTTATATAGCGGGGATACCGGGGAGCTGTTTTTT,CASSLYSGDTGELFF
.,TRBJ2-2,TRBV11-3,TRBD2,TGTGCCAGCAGCGCATCCGGGACTAGCGGGGGGCCGAACACCGGGGAGCTGTTTTTT,CASSASGTSGGPNTGELFF
.,TRBJ2-5,TRBV9,.,TGTGCCAGCAGCGCGCGGGGCAGTGGCCAAGAGACCCAGTACTTC,CASSARGSGQETQYF
few,TRBJ2-7,TRBV6-1,.,TGTGCCAGCAGCGCACAGGGTCGCCCTTACGAGCAGTACTTC,CASSAQGRPYEQYF
.,TRBJ1-2,TRBV25-1,TRBD1,TGTGCCAGCAGTGAACCGGGACAGGGCGCTAACTATGGCTACACCTTC,CASSEPGQGANYGYTF
few,TRBJ1-2,TRBV7-9,.,TGTGCCAGCAGCTTAGACAGGGTGAACGGCTACACCTTC,CASSLDRVNGYTF
.,TRBJ2-3,TRBV7-3,.,TGTGCCAGCAGCTTAGGCGGGGAGACCACAGATACGCAGTATTTT,CASSLGGETTDTQYF
.,TRBJ2-1,TRBV6-1,TRBD2,TGTGCCAGCAGTGAATCCAGCGGGGGGGGCGGTGGGGGCAATGAGCAGTTCTTC,CASSESSGGGGGGNEQFF
.,TRBJ2-2,TRBV27,TRBD1,TGTGCCAGCAGTTTGAACAGGGGAACCGGGGAGCTGTTTTTT,CASSLNRGTGELFF
.,TRBJ1-1,TRBV6-6,.,TGTGCCAGCAGCCATACCGGAGGGACTGAAGCTTTCTTT,CASSHTGGTEAFF
.,TRBJ1-2,TRBV15,.,TGTGCCACTAAGGGGGATGCAGGGAAAAGTAATGGCTACACCTTC,CATKGDAGKSNGYTF
.,TRBJ2-7,TRBV7-9,TRBD1,TGTGCCAGCAGCTTTTTGCGACAGGGGCTGTACGAGCAGTACTTC,CASSFLRQGLYEQYF
.,TRBJ2-7,TRBV15,TRBD2,TGTGCCACCAGCAGAGGTGTTAGCGGGGTGCAGTACTTC,CATSRGVSGVQYF
once,TRBJ1-2,TRBV7-2,.,TGTGCCAGCAGCTTAGATGGTCAGTACTATGGCTACACCTTC,CASSLDGQYYGYTF